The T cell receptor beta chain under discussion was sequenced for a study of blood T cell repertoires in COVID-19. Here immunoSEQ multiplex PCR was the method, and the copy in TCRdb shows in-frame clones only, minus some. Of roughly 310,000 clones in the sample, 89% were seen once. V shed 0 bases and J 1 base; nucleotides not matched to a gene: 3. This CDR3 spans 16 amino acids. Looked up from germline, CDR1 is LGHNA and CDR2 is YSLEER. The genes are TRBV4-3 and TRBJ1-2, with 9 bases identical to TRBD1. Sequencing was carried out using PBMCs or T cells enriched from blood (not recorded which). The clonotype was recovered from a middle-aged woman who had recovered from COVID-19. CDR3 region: CASSQDGTGSNYGYTF. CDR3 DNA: TGCGCCAGCAGCCAAGATGGGACAGGGAGTAACTATGGCTACACCTTC.